Presented here are 12 T cell receptor beta chains from one specimen sequenced in a study of OX40 agonist ivuxolimab in advanced cancers. Clones were sequenced by immunoSEQ multiplex PCR, and TCRdb holds only the in-frame ones, with some missing. The sample includes about 120,000 clones, 80% to 90% of them seen just once. Sequenced here: CD4+ or CD8+ T cells sorted from blood, sampled in a trial of the OX40 agonist ivuxolimab. These receptors all stem from an adult with an advanced solid tumor such as melanoma, head and neck, liver or kidney cancer.

The rearrangement links TRBV6-6 to TRBJ1-1, with 7 bases aligning to TRBD1. The CDR3 contains 14 residues. CDR1 and CDR2 from the germline V gene are MNHNY and SVGAGI (reference sequence). Trimming took 7 bases from V and 4 from J; bases not matched to a gene: 9. CDR3 amino acids: CASTGSGGGTEAFF. In DNA form, the CDR3 reads TGTGCCAGCACCGGGTCAGGGGGTGGCACTGAAGCTTTCTTT.

This clone is a singleton in its sample. The V and J genes are TRBV7-8 and TRBJ2-3; 7 nucleotides align to TRBD1. V lost 1 base and J lost 1; bases outside the gene matches: 2. This CDR3 comprises 15 residues. Germline CDR1 SGHVS, CDR2 FQNEAQ. The CDR3 region is CASSLVGQGTDTQYF. CDR3 DNA: TGTGCCAGCAGCTTAGTTGGACAGGGCACAGATACGCAGTATTTT.

J is TRBJ2-3 and V is TRBV30, with 7 bases fitting TRBD2. This CDR3 contains 15 residues. The V segment lost 2 bases and the J segment 3 bases; nucleotides outside the gene matches: 8. CDR1 and CDR2 from the germline V gene are GTSNPN and SVGIG (reference sequence). CDR3: CAWSPTSSGTDTQYF. DNA for the CDR3: TGTGCCTGGAGTCCGACTAGCAGTGGGACAGATACGCAGTATTTT.

The V call is TRBV19, the J call TRBJ1-1, with 10 bases identical to TRBD1. This CDR3 comprises 18 residues. CDR1 and CDR2 from the germline V gene are LNHDA and SQIVND (reference sequence). V was pared by 0 bases and J by 0 bases, with 7 bases of the junction left unmatched. The CDR3: CASSIDQGTGAMNTEAFF. In DNA, the CDR3 is TGTGCCAGTAGTATAGATCAGGGGACAGGGGCAATGAACACTGAAGCTTTCTTT.

This chain joins TRBV19 and TRBJ1-4; 9 bases fit TRBD1. Trimming removed 3 bases from V and 8 bases from J; junction bases left unmatched: 4. This CDR3 is 14 amino acids long. Germline CDR1 LNHDA, CDR2 SQIVND (reference sequence). CDR3 amino acids: CASSMRTGEEKLFF. The CDR3 DNA sequence: TGTGCCAGTAGTATGCGGACAGGGGAGGAAAAACTGTTTTTT.

This chain links TRBV11-3 with TRBJ2-2, with 10 bases that match TRBD2. The germline gives CDR1 SGHNT, CDR2 YENEEA. With 5 bases clipped from V and 2 bases from J, the junction kept 2 bases outside the gene matches. The CDR3 consists of 15 residues. The CDR3, as DNA: TGTGCCAGCAGCATAGCGGGGGGAAACACCGGGGAGCTGTTTTTT. Translation: CASSIAGGNTGELFF.

Turning to this clone: This sample includes further DNA sequences coding for the same CDR3. The rearrangement uses TRBV2 and TRBJ2-7; no clear D gene. Trimming left V 7 bases short and J 1 base short, with 20 bases between. Per germline, CDR1 SNHLY and CDR2 FYNNEI. The CDR3 runs to 16 residues. CDR3 coding DNA: TGTGCCAGCAATCCTTCGTATTACGGCCAGTCCTACGAGCAGTACTTC. It translates to CASNPSYYGQSYEQYF. Filled out from reference TRBV2 and TRBJ2-7, the complete variable domain reads EPEVTQTPSHQVTQMGQEVILRCVPISNHLYFYWYRQILGQKVEFLVSFYNNEISEKSEIFDDQFSVERPDGSNFTLKIRSTKLEDSAMYFCASNPSYYGQSYEQYFGPGTRLTVT.

The chain's CDR3 is CASSVTGITEAFF. CDR3 DNA: TGTGCCAGCAGCGTAACAGGGATCACTGAAGCTTTCTTT. The V and J genes are TRBV9 and TRBJ1-1; perhaps TRBD1 as D (6 bases). The germline V gene has CDR1 SGDLS and CDR2 YYNGEE. Trimming stripped 1 base from V and 4 bases from J, with 8 bases between. The CDR3 totals 13 residues.

The chain uses TRBV6-6 and TRBJ2-5; D tentatively fits TRBD1 or TRBD2 (6 bases each). The germline V and J ends were trimmed by 6 bases and 3 bases, with 20 bases remaining between them. From germline, CDR1 is MNHNY and CDR2 SVGAGI (reference sequence). The CDR3 is 16 amino acids. CDR3 protein: CASRLTGATTKETQYF. In nucleotides, the CDR3 is TGTGCCAGCAGGCTCACGGGGGCCACTACAAAAGAGACCCAGTACTTC.

The chain carries TRBV19 and TRBJ2-5; either TRBD1 or TRBD2 may fit D (5 bases each). V lost 5 bases to trimming and J lost 5 bases, with 15 bases between them. CDR1 and CDR2 from the germline V gene are LNHDA and SQIVND (reference sequence). CDR3 size: 14 residues. CDR3 sequence (DNA): TGTGCCAGTAGTGTCGCAGGGAGCTGGGAGACCCAGTACTTC. This codes for CASSVAGSWETQYF.

The rearrangement uses TRBV5-1 and TRBJ1-1, with D possibly TRBD1 on 6 matching bases. Germline CDR1 is SGHRS and CDR2 is YFSETQ. The CDR3 consists of 15 residues. Between the trimmed V and J ends, which lost 0 bases and 1 base, there was a span of 10 bases. The CDR3 protein is CASSLAVGGNTEAFF. CDR3 DNA sequence: TGCGCCAGCAGCTTGGCCGTAGGGGGGAACACTGAAGCTTTCTTT.

This sequence joins TRBV7-2 and TRBJ2-5; D ambiguous. This CDR3 region has 13 residues. V shed 3 bases and J shed 2 bases, with 7 bases lying between them. The germline gives CDR1 SGHTA, CDR2 FQGNSA. The CDR3: CASSFSEQETQYF. CDR3 DNA sequence: TGTGCCAGCAGCTTCTCGGAACAAGAGACCCAGTACTTC.